This TCR beta chain was captured by sequencing in a study of beta chain features in type 1 diabetes. The entirety of the isolated RNA underwent reverse transcription, so expressed TCRB transcripts were sequenced. Assay: immunoSEQ multiplex PCR; the TCRdb copy retains only in-frame clones and omits some. The data show 60,000 to 75,000 clones, around three fifths seen once. This clone appeared a few times. The antigen is undetermined. With 0 bases clipped from V and 5 bases from J, the junction kept 5 bases outside the gene matches. CDR3 length: 16 residues. Whole-study results and caveats: Among patients with Type 1 diabetes, TCRB CDR3s were moderately but significantly shorter in every one of the four CD4+ subsets. Within the patient group, naive, central memory and Treg TCRB repertoires appeared more similar to each other than within healthy donors.

Sequences were obtained from Tregs from blood. This chain joins TRBV23-1 and TRBJ2-1; 9 bases match TRBD2. TRBV23-1 is flagged as an ORF with uncertain function. This receptor was obtained from a young woman in good health. The CDR3 nucleotides read TGCGCCAGCAGTCAATCCAGCGGGGGGACAGACAATGAGCAGTTCTTC. Its protein product is CASSQSSGGTDNEQFF.